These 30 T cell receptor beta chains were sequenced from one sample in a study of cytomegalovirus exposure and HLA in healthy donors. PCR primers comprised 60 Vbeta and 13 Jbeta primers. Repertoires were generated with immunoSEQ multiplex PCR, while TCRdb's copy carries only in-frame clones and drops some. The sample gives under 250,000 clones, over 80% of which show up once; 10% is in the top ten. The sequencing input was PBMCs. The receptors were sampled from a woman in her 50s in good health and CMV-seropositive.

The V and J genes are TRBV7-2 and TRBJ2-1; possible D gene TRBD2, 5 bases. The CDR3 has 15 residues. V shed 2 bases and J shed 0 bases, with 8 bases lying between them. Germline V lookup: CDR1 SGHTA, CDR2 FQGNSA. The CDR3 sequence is CASSLRGSSYNEQFF. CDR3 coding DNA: TGTGCCAGCAGCTTACGAGGGAGCTCCTACAATGAGCAGTTCTTC.

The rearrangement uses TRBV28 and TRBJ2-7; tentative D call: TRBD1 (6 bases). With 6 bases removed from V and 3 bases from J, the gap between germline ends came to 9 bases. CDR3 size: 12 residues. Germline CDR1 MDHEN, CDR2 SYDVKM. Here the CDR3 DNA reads TGTGCCAGCAGACGGGACATCTACGAGCAGTACTTC. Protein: CASRRDIYEQYF.

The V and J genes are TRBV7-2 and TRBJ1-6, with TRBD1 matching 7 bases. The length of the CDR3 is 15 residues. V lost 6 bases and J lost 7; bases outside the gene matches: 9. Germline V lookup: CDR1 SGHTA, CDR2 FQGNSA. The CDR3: CASRRDRDWNSPLHF. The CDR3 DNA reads TGTGCCAGCAGACGCGACAGGGACTGGAATTCACCCCTCCACTTT.

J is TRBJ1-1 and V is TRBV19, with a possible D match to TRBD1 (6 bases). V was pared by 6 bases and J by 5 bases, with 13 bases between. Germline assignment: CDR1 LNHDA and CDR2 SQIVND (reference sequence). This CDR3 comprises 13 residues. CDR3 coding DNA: TGTGCCAGTAGCCTAGGACAGAGAACTGAAGCTTTCTTT. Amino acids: CASSLGQRTEAFF.

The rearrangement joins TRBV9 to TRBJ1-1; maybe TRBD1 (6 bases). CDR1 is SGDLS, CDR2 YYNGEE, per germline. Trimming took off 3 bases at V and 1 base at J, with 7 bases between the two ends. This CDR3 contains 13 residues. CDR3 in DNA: TGTGCCAGCAGCGCGGACAGGAACACTGAAGCTTTCTTT. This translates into CASSADRNTEAFF.

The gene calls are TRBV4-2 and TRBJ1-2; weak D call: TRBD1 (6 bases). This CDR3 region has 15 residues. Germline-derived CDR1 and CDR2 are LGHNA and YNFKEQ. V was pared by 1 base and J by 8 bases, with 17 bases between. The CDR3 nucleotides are TGTGCCAGCAGCCAAGCAGCAGGGGTGGAAAACGGCTACACCTTC. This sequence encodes CASSQAAGVENGYTF.

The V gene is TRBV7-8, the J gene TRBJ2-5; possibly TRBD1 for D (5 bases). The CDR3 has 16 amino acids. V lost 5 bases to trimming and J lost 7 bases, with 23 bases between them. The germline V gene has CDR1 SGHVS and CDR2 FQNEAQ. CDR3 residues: CASSPISGQGVRTQYF. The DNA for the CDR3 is TGTGCCAGCAGCCCGATATCAGGGCAGGGCGTACGGACCCAGTACTTC. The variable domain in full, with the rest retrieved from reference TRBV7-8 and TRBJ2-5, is GAGVSQSPRYKVAKRGQDVALRCDPISGHVSLFWYQQALGQGPEFLTYFQNEAQLDKSGLPSDRFFAERPEGSVSTLKIQRTQQEDSAVYLCASSPISGQGVRTQYFGPGTRLLVL.

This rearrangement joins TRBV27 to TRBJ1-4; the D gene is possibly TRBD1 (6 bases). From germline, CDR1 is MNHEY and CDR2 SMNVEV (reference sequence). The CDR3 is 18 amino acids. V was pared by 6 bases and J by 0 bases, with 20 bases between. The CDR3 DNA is TGTGCCAGCAGGCTCAGGGCCACAGGGTGGGCAACTAATGAAAAACTGTTTTTT. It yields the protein CASRLRATGWATNEKLFF.

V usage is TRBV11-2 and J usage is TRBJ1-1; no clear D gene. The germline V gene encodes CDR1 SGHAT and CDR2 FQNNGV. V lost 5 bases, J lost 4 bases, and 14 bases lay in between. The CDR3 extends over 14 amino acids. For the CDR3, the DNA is TGTGCCAGCAGCATCCCGACACGGCGCACTGAAGCTTTCTTT. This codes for CASSIPTRRTEAFF.

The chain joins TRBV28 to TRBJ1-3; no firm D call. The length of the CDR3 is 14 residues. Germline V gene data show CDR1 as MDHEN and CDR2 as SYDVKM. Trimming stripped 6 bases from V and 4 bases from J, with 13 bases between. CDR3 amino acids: CASSSRHLGNTIYF. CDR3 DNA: TGTGCCAGCAGCTCTCGACACCTCGGAAACACCATATATTTT.

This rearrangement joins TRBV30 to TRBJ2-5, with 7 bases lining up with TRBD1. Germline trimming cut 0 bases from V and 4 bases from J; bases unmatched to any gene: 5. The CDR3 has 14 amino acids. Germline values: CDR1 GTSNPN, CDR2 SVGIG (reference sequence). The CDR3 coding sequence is TGTGCCTGGAGTGTGCAGGCAGGGGGAGAGACCCAGTACTTC. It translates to CAWSVQAGGETQYF.

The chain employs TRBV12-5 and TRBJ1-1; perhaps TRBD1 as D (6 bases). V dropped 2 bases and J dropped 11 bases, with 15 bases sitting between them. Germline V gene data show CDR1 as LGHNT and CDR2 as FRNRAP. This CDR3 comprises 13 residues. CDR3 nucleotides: TGTGCTAGTGGTTTGTCCAACACAGGGTACGCTTTCTTT. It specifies CASGLSNTGYAFF.

The CDR3 region is CASRSGGTTETQYF. In DNA form, the CDR3 reads TGTGCCAGCAGAAGCGGGGGGACGACAGAGACCCAGTACTTC. The rearrangement joins TRBV6-5 to TRBJ2-5; 9 positions agree with TRBD2. V was clipped by 6 bases and J by 4 bases; unmatched bases: 6. Germline V gene sequence: CDR1 MNHEY, CDR2 SVGAGI. CDR3 length equals 14 residues.

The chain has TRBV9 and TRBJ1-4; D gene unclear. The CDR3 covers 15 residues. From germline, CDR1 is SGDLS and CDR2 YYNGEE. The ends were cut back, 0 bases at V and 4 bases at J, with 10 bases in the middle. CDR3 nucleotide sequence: TGTGCCAGCAGCGTAGAATCGGGGTTTAATGAAAAACTGTTTTTT. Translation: CASSVESGFNEKLFF. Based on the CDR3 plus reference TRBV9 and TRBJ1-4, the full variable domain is DSGVTQTPKHLITATGQRVTLRCSPRSGDLSVYWYQQSLDQGLQFLIQYYNGEERAKGNILERFSAQQFPDLHSELNLSSLELGDSALYFCASSVESGFNEKLFFGSGTQLSVL.

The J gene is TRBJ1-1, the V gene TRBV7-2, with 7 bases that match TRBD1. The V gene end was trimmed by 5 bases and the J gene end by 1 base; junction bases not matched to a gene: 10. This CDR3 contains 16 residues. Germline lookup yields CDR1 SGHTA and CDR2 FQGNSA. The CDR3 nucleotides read TGTGCCAGCAGCGCGGGGACAGCTAGATCGAACACTGAAGCTTTCTTT. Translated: CASSAGTARSNTEAFF.

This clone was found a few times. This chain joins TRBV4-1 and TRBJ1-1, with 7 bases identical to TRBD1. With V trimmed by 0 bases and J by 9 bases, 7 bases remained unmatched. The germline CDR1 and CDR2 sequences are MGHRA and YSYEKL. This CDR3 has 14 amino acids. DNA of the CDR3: TGCGCCAGCAGCCAAGATAGGACAGGCCCTAAAGCTTTCTTT. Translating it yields CASSQDRTGPKAFF.

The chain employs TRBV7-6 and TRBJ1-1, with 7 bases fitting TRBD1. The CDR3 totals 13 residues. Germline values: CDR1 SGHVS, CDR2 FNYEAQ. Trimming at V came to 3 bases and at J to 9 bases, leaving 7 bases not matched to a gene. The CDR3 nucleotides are TGTGCCAGCAGCTTTTCCGGACAGGACCAAGCTTTCTTT. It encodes CASSFSGQDQAFF.

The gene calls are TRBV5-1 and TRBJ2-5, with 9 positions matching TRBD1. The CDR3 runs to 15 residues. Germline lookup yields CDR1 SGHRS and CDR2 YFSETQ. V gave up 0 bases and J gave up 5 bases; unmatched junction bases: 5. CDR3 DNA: TGCGCCAGCAGCTTGGATACAGGGGGCATCGAGACCCAGTACTTC. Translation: CASSLDTGGIETQYF.

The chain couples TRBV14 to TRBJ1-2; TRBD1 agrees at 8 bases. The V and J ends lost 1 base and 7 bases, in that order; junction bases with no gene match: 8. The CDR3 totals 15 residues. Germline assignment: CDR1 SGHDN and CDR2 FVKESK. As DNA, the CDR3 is TGTGCCAGCAGCCAAGGGCAGGGGGCTTTTTTTGGCTACACCTTC. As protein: CASSQGQGAFFGYTF.

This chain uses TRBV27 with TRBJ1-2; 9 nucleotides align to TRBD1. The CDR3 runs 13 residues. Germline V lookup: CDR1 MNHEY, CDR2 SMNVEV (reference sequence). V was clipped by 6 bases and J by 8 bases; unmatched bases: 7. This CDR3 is CASRPTGGWGYTF. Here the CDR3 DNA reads TGTGCCAGCAGGCCCACAGGGGGCTGGGGCTACACCTTC.

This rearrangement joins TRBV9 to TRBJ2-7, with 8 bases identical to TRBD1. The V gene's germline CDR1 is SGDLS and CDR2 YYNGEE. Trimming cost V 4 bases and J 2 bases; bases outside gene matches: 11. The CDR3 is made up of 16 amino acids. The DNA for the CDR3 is TGTGCCAGCAGCAAAACTACAGGGGGTGGAACCTACGAGCAGTACTTC. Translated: CASSKTTGGGTYEQYF.

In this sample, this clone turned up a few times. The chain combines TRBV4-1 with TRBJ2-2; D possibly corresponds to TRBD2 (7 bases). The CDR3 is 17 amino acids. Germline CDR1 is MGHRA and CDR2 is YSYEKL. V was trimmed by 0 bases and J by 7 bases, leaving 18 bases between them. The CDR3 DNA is TGCGCCAGCAGCCAAGATTGGCGGGGGCCCCGGGGCGGGGAGCTGTTTTTT. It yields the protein CASSQDWRGPRGGELFF.

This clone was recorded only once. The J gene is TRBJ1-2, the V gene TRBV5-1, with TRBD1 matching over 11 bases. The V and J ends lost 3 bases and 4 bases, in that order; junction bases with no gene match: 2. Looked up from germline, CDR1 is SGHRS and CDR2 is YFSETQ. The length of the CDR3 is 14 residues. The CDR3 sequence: CASSWDRGGYGYTF. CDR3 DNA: TGCGCCAGCAGCTGGGACAGGGGGGGCTATGGCTACACCTTC. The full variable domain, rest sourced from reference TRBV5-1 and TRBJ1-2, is KAGVTQTPRYLIKTRGQQVTLSCSPISGHRSVSWYQQTPGQGLQFLFEYFSETQRNKGNFPGRFSGRQFSNSRSEMNVSTLELGDSALYLCASSWDRGGYGYTFGSGTRLTVV.

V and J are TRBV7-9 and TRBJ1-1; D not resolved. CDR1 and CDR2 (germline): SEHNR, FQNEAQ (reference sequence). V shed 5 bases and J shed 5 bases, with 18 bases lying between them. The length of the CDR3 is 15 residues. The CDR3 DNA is TGTGCCAGCAGCCCAGAGGAGGCGACGAGGACTGAAGCTTTCTTT. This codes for CASSPEEATRTEAFF.

This chain's CDR3 is CASSPLLHQPQHF. CDR3 sequence (DNA): TGTGCCAGCTCACCACTTCTTCATCAGCCCCAGCATTTT. The gene calls are TRBV18 and TRBJ1-5; D is unresolved. CDR1 KGHSH and CDR2 LQKENI come from the germline V gene. V lost 1 base to trimming and J lost 5 bases, with 6 bases between them. CDR3 size: 13 residues.

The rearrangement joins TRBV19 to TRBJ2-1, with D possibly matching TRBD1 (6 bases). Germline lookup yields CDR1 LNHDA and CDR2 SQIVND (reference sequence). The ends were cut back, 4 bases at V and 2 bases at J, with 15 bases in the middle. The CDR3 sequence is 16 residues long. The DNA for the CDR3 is TGTGCCAGTAGTAAGGTCAGGACAGATACCTACAATGAGCAGTTCTTC. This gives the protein CASSKVRTDTYNEQFF.

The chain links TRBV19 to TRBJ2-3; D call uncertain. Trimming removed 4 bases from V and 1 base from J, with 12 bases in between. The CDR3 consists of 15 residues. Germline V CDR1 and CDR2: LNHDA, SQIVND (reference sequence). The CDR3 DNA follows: TGTGCCAGTAGTAGCCGACAAATTCGCACAGATACGCAGTATTTT. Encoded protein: CASSSRQIRTDTQYF.

The CDR3 protein is CASTYQTGNFEQFF. CDR3 nucleotides: TGCGCCAGCACATACCAGACAGGGAATTTTGAGCAGTTCTTC. This chain uses TRBV5-1 with TRBJ2-1; 7 bases are a match to TRBD1. The germline V gene has CDR1 SGHRS and CDR2 YFSETQ. V dropped 6 bases and J dropped 9; count of bases not matched to a gene: 12. There are 14 residues in the CDR3.

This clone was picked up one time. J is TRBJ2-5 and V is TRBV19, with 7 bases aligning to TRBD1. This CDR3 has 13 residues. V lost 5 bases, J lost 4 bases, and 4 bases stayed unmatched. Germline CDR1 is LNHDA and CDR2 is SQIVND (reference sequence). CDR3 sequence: CASSARGRETQYF. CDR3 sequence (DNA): TGTGCCAGTAGTGCCAGGGGGAGAGAGACCCAGTACTTC.

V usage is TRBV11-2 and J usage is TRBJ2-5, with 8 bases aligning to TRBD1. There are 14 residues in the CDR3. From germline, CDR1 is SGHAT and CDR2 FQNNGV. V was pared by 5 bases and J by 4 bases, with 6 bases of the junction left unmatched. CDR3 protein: CASSQDRAGETQYF. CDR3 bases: TGTGCCAGCAGCCAGGACAGGGCGGGAGAGACCCAGTACTTC.